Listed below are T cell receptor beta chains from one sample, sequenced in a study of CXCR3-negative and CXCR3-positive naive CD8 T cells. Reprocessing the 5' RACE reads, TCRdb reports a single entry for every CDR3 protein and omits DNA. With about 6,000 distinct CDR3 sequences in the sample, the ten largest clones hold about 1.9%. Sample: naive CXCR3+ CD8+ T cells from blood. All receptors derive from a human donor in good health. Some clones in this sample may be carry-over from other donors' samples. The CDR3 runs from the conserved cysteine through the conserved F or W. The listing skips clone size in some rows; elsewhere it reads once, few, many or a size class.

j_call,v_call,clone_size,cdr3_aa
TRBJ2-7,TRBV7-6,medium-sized,CASSLRARASGEQYF
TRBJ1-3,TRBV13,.,CASSLTGNTIYF
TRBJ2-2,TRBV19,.,CASSWILNTGELFF
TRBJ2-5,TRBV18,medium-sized,CASSPRAGKRGETQYF
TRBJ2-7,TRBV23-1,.,CASSQSKHNLVEQYF
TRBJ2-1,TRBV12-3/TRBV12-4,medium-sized,CASRPGLEPYNEQFF
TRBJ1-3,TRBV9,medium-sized,CASSVGTSGNTIYF
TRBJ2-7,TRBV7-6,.,CASSLAASYEQYF
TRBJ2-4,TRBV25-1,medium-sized,CASSEYSGSKNIQYF
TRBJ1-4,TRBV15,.,CATTKHPPSGGITNEKLFF
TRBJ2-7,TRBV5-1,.,CASRQGQTTYEQSF
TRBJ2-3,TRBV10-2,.,CASMRAGDITDTQYF
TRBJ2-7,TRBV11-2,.,CASSSTIPGRMSYEQYF
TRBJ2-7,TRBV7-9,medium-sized,CASSSTLSGRAYEQYF
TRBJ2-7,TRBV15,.,CATSSPAVASSYEQYF
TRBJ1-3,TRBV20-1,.,CSARVWAENSGNTIYF
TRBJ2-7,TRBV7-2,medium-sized,CASSLAGSSYEQYF
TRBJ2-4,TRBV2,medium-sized,CASSGETGRNIQYF
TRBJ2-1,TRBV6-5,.,CASSYSFGNEQFF
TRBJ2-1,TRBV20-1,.,CSARDRTSGTGNEQFF
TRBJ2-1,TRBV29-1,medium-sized,CSVDGRYQDEQFF
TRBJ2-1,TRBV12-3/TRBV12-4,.,CASSPGLAPNEQFF
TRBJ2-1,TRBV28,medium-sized,CASSFPGQGTYNEQFF
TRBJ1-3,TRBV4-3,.,CASSSRMGGGNTIYF
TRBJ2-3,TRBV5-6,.,CASSFGTDTQYF
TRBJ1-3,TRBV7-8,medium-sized,CASSLRATSGNTIYF
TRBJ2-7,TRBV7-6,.,CASSSEASDLEQYF
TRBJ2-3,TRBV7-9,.,CASSTDLKSTDTQYF
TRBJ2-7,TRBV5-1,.,CASSFLDQYEQYF
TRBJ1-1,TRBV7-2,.,CASSFTTGLDTEAFF
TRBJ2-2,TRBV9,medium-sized,CASSPRTSENTGELFF
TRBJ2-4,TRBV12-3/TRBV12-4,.,CASSLGAALGLVAKNIQYF
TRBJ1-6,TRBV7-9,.,CASSLENSPLHF
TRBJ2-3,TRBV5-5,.,CASSLSGEVDTQYF
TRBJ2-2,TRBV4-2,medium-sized,CASSPPGWTGELFF
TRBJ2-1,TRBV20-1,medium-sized,CSARDQESYNEQFF
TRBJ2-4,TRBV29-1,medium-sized,CSVARQGTANIQYF
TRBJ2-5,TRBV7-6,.,CASSQARAGEETQYF
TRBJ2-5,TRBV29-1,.,CVAGLDEETQYF
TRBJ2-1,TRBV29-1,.,CSAELTGYNEQFF
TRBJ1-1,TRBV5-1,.,CASSLETAAEAFF
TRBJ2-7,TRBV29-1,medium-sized,CSVEGGAYEQYF
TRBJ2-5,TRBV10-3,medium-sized,CAISEAGGETQYF
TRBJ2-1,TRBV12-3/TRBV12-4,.,CASSFYYEQFF
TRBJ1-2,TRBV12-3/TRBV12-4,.,CASSLASGGGSGYTF
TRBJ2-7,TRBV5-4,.,CASSLRGPGEQYF
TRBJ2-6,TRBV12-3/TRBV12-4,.,CASSLAGQENSGANVLTF
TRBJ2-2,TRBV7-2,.,CASSLLSPTGELFF
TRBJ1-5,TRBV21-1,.,CASSTTTSVQPQHF
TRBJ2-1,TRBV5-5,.,CASIIDRPPWQFF
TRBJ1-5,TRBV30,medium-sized,CAWSVGRNQPQHF